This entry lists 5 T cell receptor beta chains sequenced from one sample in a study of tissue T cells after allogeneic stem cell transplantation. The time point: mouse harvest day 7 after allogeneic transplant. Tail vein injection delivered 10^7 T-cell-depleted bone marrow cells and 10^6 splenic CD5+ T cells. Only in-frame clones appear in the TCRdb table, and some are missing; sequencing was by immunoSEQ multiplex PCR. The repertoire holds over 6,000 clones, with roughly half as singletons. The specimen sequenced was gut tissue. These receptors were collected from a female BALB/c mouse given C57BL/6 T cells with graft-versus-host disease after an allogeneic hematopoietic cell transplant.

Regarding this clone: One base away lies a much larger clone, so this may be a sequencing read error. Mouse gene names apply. Partial CDR3 DNA: TGTGCCAGCAGTCGATATTCTGGAAATACGCTCTAT. The encoded protein is CASSRYSGNTLY. The CDR3 in full is CASSRYSGNTLYF. The rearrangement uses TRBV26 and TRBJ1-3, with D hard to call. The CDR3 is cut off 1 residue early in the read; its end comes from the germline J gene. The V end lost 4 bases, the J end lost 0 bases, and 4 bases lay between the germline ends. CDR1 KGHPV and CDR2 FQNQEV come from the germline V gene (reference sequence). The CDR3 contains 13 residues.

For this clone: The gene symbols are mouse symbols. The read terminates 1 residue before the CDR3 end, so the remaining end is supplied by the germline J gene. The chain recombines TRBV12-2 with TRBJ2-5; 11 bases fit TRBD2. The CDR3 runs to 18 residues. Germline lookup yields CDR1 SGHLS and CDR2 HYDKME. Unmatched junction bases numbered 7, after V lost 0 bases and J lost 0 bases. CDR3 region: CASSLLDWGAFNQDTQYF. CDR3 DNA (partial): TGTGCCAGCTCTCTCCTGGACTGGGGGGCCTTTAACCAAGACACCCAGTAC.

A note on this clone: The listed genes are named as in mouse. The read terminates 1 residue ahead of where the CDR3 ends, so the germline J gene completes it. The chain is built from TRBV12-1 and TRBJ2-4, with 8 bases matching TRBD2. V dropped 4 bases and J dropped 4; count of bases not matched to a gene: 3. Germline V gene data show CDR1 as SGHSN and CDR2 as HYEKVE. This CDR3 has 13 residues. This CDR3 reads CASSLLGENTLYF. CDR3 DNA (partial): TGTGCCAGCTCCCTACTGGGGGAAAACACCTTGTAC.

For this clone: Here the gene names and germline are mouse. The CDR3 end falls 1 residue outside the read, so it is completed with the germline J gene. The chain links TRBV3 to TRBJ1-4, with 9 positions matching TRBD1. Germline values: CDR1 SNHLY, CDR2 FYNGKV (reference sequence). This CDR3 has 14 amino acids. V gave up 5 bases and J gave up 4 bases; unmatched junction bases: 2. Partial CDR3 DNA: TGTGCCAGCAGCCGGGACAGGGTCAACGAAAGATTATTT. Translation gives CASSRDRVNERLF. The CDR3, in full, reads CASSRDRVNERLFF. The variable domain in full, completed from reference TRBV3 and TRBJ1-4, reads GPKVLQIPSHQIIDMGQMVTLNCDPVSNHLYFYWYKQILGQQMEFLVNFYNGKVMEKSKLFKDQFSVERPDGSYFTLKIQPTALEDSAVYFCASSRDRVNERLFFGHGTKLSVL.

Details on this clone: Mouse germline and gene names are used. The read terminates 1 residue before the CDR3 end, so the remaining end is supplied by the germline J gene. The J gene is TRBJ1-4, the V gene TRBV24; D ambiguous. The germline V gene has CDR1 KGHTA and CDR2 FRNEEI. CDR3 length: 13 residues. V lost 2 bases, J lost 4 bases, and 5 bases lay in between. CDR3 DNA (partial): TGTGCCAGCAGTCTGGGATTCAACGAAAGATTATTT. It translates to CASSLGFNERLF. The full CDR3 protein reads CASSLGFNERLFF.